This T cell receptor (beta chain) was captured in a study of PD-1 blockade in classical Hodgkin lymphoma. On the study more broadly: The study gave patients nivolumab 3 mg/kg intravenously every 2 weeks.

Exposure to brentuximab vedotin varied, and each patient had relapsed following autologous stem cell transplantation. Out of thawed PBMCs, magnetic negative selection purified CD4+ T cells. To note about this clone: The antigen is not known.

Whole-study results and caveats: The CD4+ diversity rise by C4D1 was clearest in complete responders.

TCRdb's copy holds only in-frame clones and misses some; the assay was immunoSEQ multiplex PCR. The table lists about 12,000 clones, roughly three quarters of them singletons. The material was CD4+ T cells from blood, obtained at baseline. The source is a human donor with classical Hodgkin lymphoma.

The CDR3 sequence: CASFKRDRGIYGYTF. CDR3 DNA: TGTGCCAGCTTTAAGAGGGACAGGGGCATTTATGGCTACACCTTC. The chain carries TRBV21-1 and TRBJ1-2; TRBD1, the table's D call, lacks a check against the DNA. TRBV21-1 is reported as a pseudogene. This CDR3 has 15 residues.